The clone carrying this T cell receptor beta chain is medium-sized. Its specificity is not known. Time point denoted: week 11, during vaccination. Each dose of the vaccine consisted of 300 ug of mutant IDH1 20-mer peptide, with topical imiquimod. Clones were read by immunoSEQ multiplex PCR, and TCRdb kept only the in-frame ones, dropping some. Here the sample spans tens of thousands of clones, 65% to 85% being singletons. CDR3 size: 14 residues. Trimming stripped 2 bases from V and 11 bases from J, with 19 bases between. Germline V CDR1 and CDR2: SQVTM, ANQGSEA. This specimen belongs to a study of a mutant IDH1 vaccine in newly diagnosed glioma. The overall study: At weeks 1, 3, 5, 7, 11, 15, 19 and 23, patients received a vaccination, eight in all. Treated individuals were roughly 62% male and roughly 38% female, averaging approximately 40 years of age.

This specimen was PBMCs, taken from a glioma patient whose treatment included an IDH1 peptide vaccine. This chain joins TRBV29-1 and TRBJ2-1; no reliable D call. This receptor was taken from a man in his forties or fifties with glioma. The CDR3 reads CSVETPKQPPQQFF. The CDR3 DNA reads TGCAGCGTTGAAACCCCCAAACAGCCTCCCCAGCAGTTCTTC.